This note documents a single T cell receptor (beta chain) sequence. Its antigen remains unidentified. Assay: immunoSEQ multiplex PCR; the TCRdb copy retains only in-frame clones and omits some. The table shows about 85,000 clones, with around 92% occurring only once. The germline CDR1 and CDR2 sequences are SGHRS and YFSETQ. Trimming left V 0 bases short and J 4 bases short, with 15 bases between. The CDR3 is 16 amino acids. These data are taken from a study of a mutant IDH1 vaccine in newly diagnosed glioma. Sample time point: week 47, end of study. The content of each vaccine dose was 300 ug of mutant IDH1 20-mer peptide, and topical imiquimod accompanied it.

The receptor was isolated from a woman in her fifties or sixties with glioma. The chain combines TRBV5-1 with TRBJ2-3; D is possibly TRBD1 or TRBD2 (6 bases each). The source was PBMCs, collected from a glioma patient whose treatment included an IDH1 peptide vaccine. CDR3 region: CASSLDGGLRADTQYF. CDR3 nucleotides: TGCGCCAGCAGCTTGGATGGGGGGCTCAGGGCAGATACGCAGTATTTT.